A single sample is the source of the 28 T cell receptor beta chains below, sequenced in a study. TCRdb passed the 5' RACE reads through MiXCR, listing each CDR3 protein once. This table holds 5,300 or so distinct CDR3 sequences, about 35% found once. Input material: memory CD4+ T cells sorted from blood. Subset here: memory CD4+ T cells, CD4+CD45RO+CD25-. These receptors originate from a female donor with breast cancer.

This clonotype is medium-sized (0.01 to 0.1%). The chain is built from TRBV7-6 and TRBJ2-7; D could derive from TRBD1 or TRBD2 (7 bases each). This CDR3 has 18 amino acids. Germline lookup yields CDR1 SGHVS and CDR2 FNYEAQ. Between the trimmed V and J ends, which lost 1 base and 3 bases, there was a span of 22 bases. The CDR3 DNA follows: TGTGCCAGCAGCTTAGTTGAAGGTGGGAGGGGGCGCAACTACGAGCAGTACTTC. Residues: CASSLVEGGRGRNYEQYF.

This clonotype was picked up many times. The chain employs TRBV20-1 and TRBJ1-1, with 7 bases identical to TRBD1. CDR3 length: 15 residues. After removal of 0 bases from V and 0 bases from J, the junction contained 4 bases not matched to a gene. Germline V gives CDR1 DFQATT, CDR2 SNEGSKA (reference sequence). Here the CDR3 DNA reads TGCAGTGCTAGAGATATGACAGGGATGAACACTGAAGCTTTCTTT. It is translated as CSARDMTGMNTEAFF.

This clonotype is medium-sized by share. The chain combines TRBV27 with TRBJ1-5, with a possible D match to TRBD1 (6 bases). V was cut by 4 bases and J by 5 bases, with 9 bases left in between. CDR1 MNHEY and CDR2 SMNVEV come from the germline V gene (reference sequence). This CDR3 is 13 amino acids long. The CDR3 protein is CASSSYRDQPQHF. CDR3 coding DNA: TGTGCCAGCAGTTCATACAGGGATCAGCCCCAGCATTTT.

This clonotype ranks as medium-sized. The J gene is TRBJ2-7, the V gene TRBV6-5; 7 bases are a match to TRBD2. Germline V gene data show CDR1 as MNHEY and CDR2 as SVGAGI. J gave up 2 bases and V 0 bases, and 7 bases lay outside the gene matches. CDR3 length: 16 residues. The CDR3 is CASSYSLRGVTYEQYF. Here the CDR3 DNA reads TGTGCCAGCAGTTACTCTCTTCGGGGGGTAACCTACGAGCAGTACTTC.

Points on this clonotype: A much larger clone differs from this one at a single base, so this may be a read error. The rearrangement joins TRBV10-3 to TRBJ2-7; TRBD1 aligns across 9 bases. The V and J ends lost 6 bases and 7 bases, in that order; junction bases with no gene match: 7. This CDR3 region has 13 residues. The germline V gene encodes CDR1 ENHRY and CDR2 SYGVKD. This CDR3 reads CAIRVPGQGEQYF. In DNA form, the CDR3 reads TGTGCCATCAGGGTCCCCGGACAGGGGGAGCAGTACTTC.

In this sample, this clonotype turned up many times. The V and J genes are TRBV4-1 and TRBJ2-7; 7 nucleotides agree with TRBD2. Per germline, CDR1 MGHRA and CDR2 YSYEKL. Trimming removed 5 bases from V and 9 bases from J; junction bases left unmatched: 13. This CDR3 region has 14 residues. The CDR3 protein is CASSREGLGTAQYF. In DNA form, the CDR3 reads TGCGCCAGCAGCAGGGAGGGGCTGGGGACGGCGCAGTACTTC.

This clonotype is medium-sized. This chain joins TRBV20-1 and TRBJ1-2; possible D gene TRBD1, 6 bases. This CDR3 contains 14 residues. Germline V gene data show CDR1 as DFQATT and CDR2 as SNEGSKA (reference sequence). With 3 bases removed from V and 1 base from J, the gap between germline ends came to 12 bases. The chain's CDR3 is CSARRGADNYGYTF. Written as DNA, the CDR3 is TGCAGTGCTAGGCGGGGGGCCGATAACTATGGCTACACCTTC.

This chain connects TRBV12-3 or TRBV12-4 to TRBJ1-3, with D possibly TRBD1 on 5 matching bases. CDR3 length: 14 residues. V was trimmed by 7 bases and J by 7 bases, leaving 17 bases between them. The CDR3 DNA reads as TGTGCCAGCACCGGGACCTTCTTTTGGAACACCATATATTTT. It translates to CASTGTFFWNTIYF.

CDR3 protein: CASQGARGYTF. CDR3 nucleotides: TGTGCCAGTCAGGGGGCGCGTGGCTACACCTTC. This chain uses TRBV3-1 with TRBJ1-2; 8 bases are shared with TRBD1. Germline CDR1 and CDR2: LGHDT and YNNKEL (reference sequence). The CDR3 runs 11 residues. J lost 7 bases, V lost 9 bases, and 4 bases had no gene match.

Judged by abundance, this clonotype is medium-sized (0.01 to 0.1%). The chain recombines TRBV5-1 with TRBJ2-7, with 9 bases lining up with TRBD1. J was trimmed by 5 bases and V by 4 bases; bases with no gene match: 7. The CDR3 has 14 amino acids. Germline values: CDR1 SGHRS, CDR2 YFSETQ. The CDR3 here is CASSRPGQGDEQYF. Written as DNA, the CDR3 is TGCGCCAGCAGCCGCCCGGGACAGGGAGACGAGCAGTACTTC. The complete variable domain, with remaining parts taken from reference TRBV5-1 and TRBJ2-7, reads KAGVTQTPRYLIKTRGQQVTLSCSPISGHRSVSWYQQTPGQGLQFLFEYFSETQRNKGNFPGRFSGRQFSNSRSEMNVSTLELGDSALYLCASSRPGQGDEQYFGPGTRLTVT.

The chain couples TRBV20-1 to TRBJ1-2, with 8 bases identical to TRBD1. V lost 4 bases, J lost 4 bases, and 8 bases stayed unmatched. CDR1 is DFQATT and CDR2 is SNEGSKA in the germline V gene (reference sequence). This CDR3 comprises 14 residues. The CDR3 here is CSATIRGQGYGYTF. The DNA of the CDR3 is TGCAGTGCTACAATCAGGGGGCAGGGCTATGGCTACACCTTC.

This clonotype has just a few counts. The V and J genes are TRBV6-5 and TRBJ2-1; no clear D gene. Germline CDR1 and CDR2: MNHEY and SVGAGI. This CDR3 contains 13 residues. V shed 0 bases and J shed 10 bases, with 10 bases lying between them. The CDR3, as DNA: TGTGCCAGCAGTTACTCAGTTATGGGAGAGCAGTTCTTC. This translates into CASSYSVMGEQFF.

On this clonotype: A read error is possible here, since a much larger clone lies one base away. The rearrangement joins TRBV12-3 or TRBV12-4 to TRBJ2-1; no definite D call. The CDR3 loop spans 15 amino acids. The CDR3 region has the DNA TGTGCCAGCGGTTTCCGTCAGGTCGCAAACAATGAGCAGTTCTTC. It specifies CASGFRQVANNEQFF.

There are many counts of this clonotype. The rearrangement uses TRBV10-2 and TRBJ2-7; 8 positions agree with TRBD1. This CDR3 has 14 residues. V lost 6 bases to trimming and J lost 1 base; unmatched junction nucleotides: 5. CDR1 and CDR2 from the germline V gene are WSHSY and SAAADI. The CDR3 loop reads CASRGQGRSYEQYF. Here the CDR3 DNA reads TGCGCCAGCAGAGGACAGGGTAGGTCCTACGAGCAGTACTTC.

This clonotype was counted many times. The V gene is TRBV4-2, the J gene TRBJ1-1, with TRBD1 matching over 7 bases. V trimming: 0 bases; J trimming: 1 base; junction bases outside the gene matches: 2. The germline V gene encodes CDR1 LGHNA and CDR2 YNFKEQ. There are 15 residues in the CDR3. CDR3 protein: CASSQDGQANTEAFF. CDR3 DNA sequence: TGTGCCAGCAGCCAAGATGGACAGGCGAACACTGAAGCTTTCTTT.

The CDR3 loop reads CASSYDYSSYNEQFF. In DNA form, the CDR3 reads TGTGCCAGCAGCTACGATTACAGTTCCTACAATGAGCAGTTCTTC. The rearrangement joins TRBV4-2 to TRBJ2-1; D gene uncertain. Germline lookup yields CDR1 LGHNA and CDR2 YNFKEQ. This CDR3 contains 15 residues. V lost 5 bases and J 1 base, leaving 12 bases between the germline ends.

This sequence joins TRBV29-1 and TRBJ1-1, with no clear D. Germline V gene data show CDR1 as SQVTM and CDR2 as ANQGSEA. With 0 bases removed from V and 9 bases from J, the gap between germline ends came to 5 bases. CDR3 length: 10 residues. The CDR3 sequence is CSVEELKAFF. CDR3 nucleotide sequence: TGCAGCGTTGAAGAGTTAAAAGCTTTCTTT. Looking up the rest from reference TRBV29-1 and TRBJ1-1 gives the full variable domain: SAVISQKPSRDICQRGTSLTIQCQVDSQVTMMFWYRQQPGQSLTLIATANQGSEATYESGFVIDKFPISRPNLTFSTLTVSNMSPEDSSIYLCSVEELKAFFGQGTRLTVV.

The gene calls are TRBV27 and TRBJ2-1; D gene ambiguous. This CDR3 comprises 15 residues. The V gene lost 2 bases and the J gene lost 8 bases, with 16 bases spanning the gap. Germline loops: CDR1 MNHEY, CDR2 SMNVEV (reference sequence). The chain's CDR3 is CASSLMSPTRHEQFF. The CDR3 region has the DNA TGTGCCAGCAGTTTAATGTCCCCAACGAGACATGAGCAGTTCTTC.

This clonotype was picked up one time. This may be a read error: a much more frequent sequence differs by one nucleotide. The CDR3 sequence: CASSRPEGEALF. CDR3 nucleotide sequence: TGTGCCAGCAGCCGCCCAGAGGGAGAGGCTCTCTTT. The rearrangement links TRBV7-3 to TRBJ1-1; D is undetermined. Germline lookup yields CDR1 SGHTA and CDR2 FQGTGA. CDR3 length: 12 residues.

V and J are TRBV6-6 and TRBJ2-1; D might be TRBD1 (5 bases). Trimming shortened V by 10 bases and J by 0 bases, and 16 bases separated the two germline ends. The CDR3 sequence is 15 residues long. Looked up from germline, CDR1 is MNHNY and CDR2 is SVGAGI (reference sequence). CDR3 region: CAISIGASSYNEQFF. The CDR3 bases are TGTGCCATTTCGATAGGGGCTAGCTCCTACAATGAGCAGTTCTTC.

Worth noting for this clonotype: The germline gene is not matched at one end of the junction; a read error may be the cause. The J gene is TRBJ2-2, the V gene TRBV12-5, with D possibly matching TRBD2 (6 bases). The V gene's germline CDR1 is LGHNT and CDR2 FRNRAP. CDR3 length: 14 amino acids. The CDR3 is CASGRGENTGELFF. The CDR3, as DNA: TGTGCTAGTGGACGCGGGGAAAACACGGGGGAGCTGTTTTTT.

CDR3 bases: TGTGCCAGCAGCCAAGATCCGGGTTCACCCCTCCACTTT. Amino acids: CASSQDPGSPLHF. The chain is built from TRBV4-2 and TRBJ1-6; D ambiguous. CDR1 is LGHNA, CDR2 YNFKEQ, per germline. V was trimmed by 0 bases and J by 9 bases, leaving 6 bases between them. The CDR3 has 13 amino acids.

This clonotype was observed a few times. The V call is TRBV3-1, the J call TRBJ1-2, with a tentative D call TRBD1 (5 bases). Trimming left V 3 bases short and J 5 bases short, with 7 bases between. This CDR3 has 12 amino acids. Germline V gene sequence: CDR1 LGHDT, CDR2 YNNKEL (reference sequence). CDR3 nucleotide sequence: TGTGCCAGCAGCCAGAGGGGTTATGGCTACACCTTC. Residues: CASSQRGYGYTF.

This clonotype has just one count. This chain joins TRBV9 and TRBJ2-1, with D unclear. Germline V gene data show CDR1 as SGDLS and CDR2 as YYNGEE. V lost 0 bases, J lost 2 bases, and 9 bases lay in between. The CDR3 loop spans 15 amino acids. The CDR3 DNA reads TGTGCCAGCAGCGTAGGTGGGAAGACCTACAATGAGCAGTTCTTC. It encodes CASSVGGKTYNEQFF.

On this clonotype itself: The conserved closing phenylalanine or tryptophan is absent in this CDR3, likely reflecting a read error. The chain uses TRBV5-1 and TRBJ1-1; the match to TRBD1 covers 7 bases. The CDR3 sequence is 15 residues long. The germline gives CDR1 SGHRS, CDR2 YFSETQ. After removal of 0 bases from V and 4 bases from J, the junction contained 6 bases not matched to a gene. The CDR3 is CASSLATGSSTEAFY. The CDR3 coding sequence is TGCGCCAGCAGCTTGGCGACAGGGTCGAGCACTGAAGCTTTCTAT.

As to this clonotype: The conserved phenylalanine or tryptophan normally closing the CDR3 is absent here, so this likely arose from a read error. CDR3 loop: CASSGGVGGSSYNEQFL. DNA of the CDR3: TGCGCCAGCAGCGGAGGGGTCGGCGGGAGCTCCTACAATGAGCAGTTCTTA. The V and J genes are TRBV5-1 and TRBJ2-1; 7 bases line up with TRBD2. The CDR3 runs 17 residues. CDR1 is SGHRS, CDR2 YFSETQ, per germline. V shed 4 bases, J shed 0 bases, and the junction held 10 bases outside the gene matches.

This sequence joins TRBV12-3 or TRBV12-4 and TRBJ2-1; 8 bases are a match to TRBD2. Trimming cost V 2 bases and J 0 bases; bases outside gene matches: 6. This CDR3 is built from 17 residues. CDR3 loop: CASSLRVSGTSYNEQFF. DNA of the CDR3: TGTGCCAGCAGTTTAAGGGTTAGCGGGACCTCCTACAATGAGCAGTTCTTC.

This clonotype is labeled as medium-sized. An end of the junction differs from the germline gene, which may be a read error. This chain joins TRBV6-6 and TRBJ2-7; TRBD1 agrees at 8 bases. Per germline, CDR1 MNHNY and CDR2 SVGAGI (reference sequence). The CDR3 contains 16 residues. The CDR3 sequence: CASSYGTGGEPYEQHF. CDR3 nucleotide sequence: TGTGCCAGCAGTTACGGGACAGGAGGTGAACCCTACGAGCAGCACTTC.